The entry below describes one T cell receptor beta chain. Its antigen is not known. This entry is derived from a study of cytomegalovirus exposure and HLA in healthy donors. Study at large: Previous work identified 100 million or so unique TCR beta sequences from about 200 million T cells.

Study conclusions and caveats: A cluster of highly shared sequence variants was likely a sequencing artifact. Follow-up analysis later connected one missense variant in DCLRE1C with trimming of TCR beta V- and J-genes.

Amplification used 60 Vbeta primers and 13 Jbeta primers. Under the authors' procedure: Later, 75 million to 100 million unique TCR beta chains were counted in an analysis, and about 10 million of them were shared. The table came from immunoSEQ multiplex PCR; TCRdb's copy has only in-frame clones and leaves some out. That table furnishes V, J and clone size, whereas the DNA furnished D and trimming. The top ten hold 5% to 8% of the sample, which has 100,000 to 120,000 clones, under 85% seen once. The clonotype originates from a man aged 25 to 45 in good health and CMV-seropositive. Material: PBMCs.

This CDR3 reads CASSQISGGYNEQFF. CDR3 coding DNA: TGTGCCAGCAGCCAGATTAGCGGGGGTTACAATGAGCAGTTCTTC. The chain is built from TRBV5-6 and TRBJ2-1; 9 bases line up with TRBD2. The germline V gene encodes CDR1 SGHDT and CDR2 YYEEEE. CDR3 length: 15 amino acids. With 4 bases clipped from V and 4 bases from J, the junction kept 6 bases outside the gene matches.